This TCR beta chain was retrieved from a study of T-cell memory formation after mild COVID-19 (dated by TCRdb to about 2021). For the study in its entirety: Most TCR sequence clusters were specific to one of the two donors. T-cell clones expanding and contracting after mild COVID-19 in a couple of donors were tracked by longitudinal TCRalpha and TCRbeta repertoire sequencing. Two young, previously healthy adult volunteers, one female and one male, were included in the cohort. Overall study outcomes, separate from this receptor: Contracting CD4+ clones were located mainly in the CM and EM memory subsets, whereas CD8+ clones were found to be enriched in EMRA. Clones that contracted from day 15 to 85 showed balanced CD4/CD8 phenotypes, whereas a second wave of clones that expanded from day 15 to 37 leaned towards CD4+. The detection of some responding clones in pre-infection memory suggests that pre-existing cross-reactive memory T cells joined the SARS-CoV-2 response. SARS-CoV-2 specificity was not confirmed for the second-wave clones peaking on day 37. The study covered only a couple of mild cases, and larger cohorts including severe cases with pre-infection samples were considered necessary.

PBMCs were isolated by Ficoll-Paque density gradient centrifugation. This sample was sequenced with an Illumina NovaSeq 6000. Using 5'RACE with constant-segment primers, TCRalpha and TCRbeta cDNA libraries were constructed, with sample barcodes and unique molecular identifiers added in the process. RNA was extracted from every sample with Trizol reagent. Library amplification was performed in two PCR steps, and a second sample barcode and Illumina TruSeq adapters were introduced in the second step. Sequencing of the libraries was done on an Illumina NovaSeq, producing 2 x 150 bp paired-end reads. As for how the authors treated the data: Demultiplexing of reads and collapsing into UMI-guided consensus sequences were performed with migec v1.2.7. Using mixcr v2.1.11, UMI consensuses were aligned to TRA and TRB V and J templates and then assembled into clonotypes. A clonotype was counted as expanded or contracted only when both edgeR and NoisET called the clonotype significant, with the noise models trained on biological replicates. edgeR calls used a false discovery rate-adjusted p below 0.01 and a log2 fold-change threshold of 1. As an exploratory analysis of dynamics, PCA with hierarchical clustering was applied to max-normalized trajectories of the 1000 most abundant clonotypes. The CD4 or CD8 phenotype of responding clones was assigned using the separately sequenced CD4+ and CD8+ repertoires. TCRdb reanalyzed the raw reads on its own, using fastp at Q25 for trimming and MiXCR for clone calling, and kept in-frame beta chains. Here each entry gathers all rows of one CDR3 protein and keeps the most common genes and DNA. The V and J calls were not made by the authors but by TCRdb's processing. For this sample the table gives over 300,000 distinct CDR3 sequences, of which 20% were detected only once. The ten largest account for 21% of the sample.

Reading from cysteine to phenylalanine, the CDR3 counts 17 amino acids. Left in the record is the CDR3 DNA by itself, 51 bases read in frame from the first base. From a lookup of the germline V gene, CDR1 and CDR2 are MNHEY and SVGAGI. Deletion took 2 bases off V and 0 bases off J, with a span of 16 bases between the germline ends. This clonotype was seen more than once but under ten times. Which antigen it targets is not known. Base-call qualities are not available, and no considerably larger clone is one nucleotide away. Sample: PBMCs or a T cell subset sorted from them (not recorded which). Recombination joined TRBV6-5 with TRBJ1-1; the D gene is perhaps TRBD1, from 5 matching bases. The receptor was isolated from a man aged 18 to 29 who had mild COVID-19 (a few samples of this study predate the infection). The sample titles of this study are shuffled in the database, so cell type and time point are left out; the donor was told from shared clones. The CDR3 amino acid sequence is: CASSYRDGIDLNTEAFF. In nucleotides, the sequence is TGTGCCAGCAGTTACCGGGACGGGATAGATCTGAACACTGAAGCTTTCTTT.